The 10 T cell receptor beta chains below come from one sample, sequenced in a study of graft-versus-host responses after intestinal transplantation. The protocol was immunoSEQ multiplex PCR, while the TCRdb copy is restricted to in-frame clones and leaves out a portion. The sample includes some 15,000 clones, around 96% of them seen just once. The sample was PBMCs, taken 9 days after transplant. The origin of the receptors is a human patient who received an intestinal transplant, so some T cells may come from the graft donor.

V gene TRBV9 combines with J gene TRBJ1-1, with D possibly TRBD1 on 6 matching bases. The CDR3 contains 15 residues. CDR1 SGDLS and CDR2 YYNGEE come from the germline V gene. The ends were cut back, 2 bases at V and 4 bases at J, with 15 bases in the middle. The CDR3 sequence is CASSVGVGGGTEAFF. In DNA, the CDR3 is TGTGCCAGCAGCGTGGGGGTAGGGGGGGGCACTGAAGCTTTCTTT.

This chain joins TRBV2 and TRBJ2-1; 8 bases are shared with TRBD2. The V gene's germline CDR1 is SNHLY and CDR2 FYNNEI. J gave up 6 bases and V 5 bases, and 6 bases lay outside the gene matches. CDR3 length: 14 residues. This CDR3 reads CASSPSGYSNEQFF. CDR3 DNA: TGTGCCAGCAGTCCTAGCGGGTATTCCAATGAGCAGTTCTTC. The full variable domain, with the rest looked up from reference TRBV2 and TRBJ2-1, is EPEVTQTPSHQVTQMGQEVILRCVPISNHLYFYWYRQILGQKVEFLVSFYNNEISEKSEIFDDQFSVERPDGSNFTLKIRSTKLEDSAMYFCASSPSGYSNEQFFGPGTRLTVL.

J is TRBJ1-3 and V is TRBV5-1; D gene ambiguous. Trimming took 0 bases from V and 4 from J, leaving 8 bases between them. Germline V gene data show CDR1 as SGHRS and CDR2 as YFSETQ. The CDR3 runs to 14 residues. DNA for the CDR3: TGCGCCAGCAGCTTGGGGGAGACCGGAAACACCATATATTTT. It is translated as CASSLGETGNTIYF.

The chain combines TRBV9 with TRBJ1-1; possibly TRBD1 for D (5 bases). The germline V gene has CDR1 SGDLS and CDR2 YYNGEE. The germline V and J ends were trimmed by 0 bases and 5 bases, with 8 bases remaining between them. The CDR3 contains 13 residues. In nucleotides, the CDR3 is TGTGCCAGCAGCGTAGTCAGGGAGACTGAAGCTTTCTTT. Translation gives CASSVVRETEAFF.

This clone was recorded a few times. The chain uses TRBV29-1 and TRBJ1-1; D may be TRBD1 (6 bases). Trimming removed 6 bases at V and 4 bases at J, with 9 bases between. Germline V gives CDR1 SQVTM, CDR2 ANQGSEA. This CDR3 is 11 amino acids long. The CDR3 bases are TGCAGCGTCCCGACAGGCACTGAAGCTTTCTTT. Translating it yields CSVPTGTEAFF.

This chain connects TRBV18 to TRBJ2-7; 7 nucleotides agree with TRBD1. There are 14 residues in the CDR3. Germline-derived CDR1 and CDR2 are KGHSH and LQKENI. V was clipped by 1 base and J by 5 bases; unmatched bases: 5. This CDR3 is CASSPRNRGNEQYF. The CDR3 DNA follows: TGTGCCAGCTCACCACGGAACAGGGGAAACGAGCAGTACTTC. The variable domain in full, with the rest retrieved from reference TRBV18 and TRBJ2-7, is NAGVMQNPRHLVRRRGQEARLRCSPMKGHSHVYWYRQLPEEGLKFMVYLQKENIIDESGMPKERFSAEFPKEGPSILRIQQVVRGDSAAYFCASSPRNRGNEQYFGPGTRLTVT.

The chain uses TRBV30 and TRBJ2-6; D unclear. The length of the CDR3 is 14 residues. The ends were cut back, 3 bases at V and 3 bases at J, with 9 bases in the middle. Germline V gene sequence: CDR1 GTSNPN, CDR2 SVGIG (reference sequence). In nucleotides, the CDR3 is TGTGCCTGGAGCCCCATGGGTGGGGCCAACGTCCTGACTTTC. The encoded protein is CAWSPMGGANVLTF.

This clone was detected only once. The chain carries TRBV19 and TRBJ1-1; possibly TRBD1 for D (5 bases). Germline-derived CDR1 and CDR2 are LNHDA and SQIVND (reference sequence). The CDR3 is 13 residues long. V lost 5 bases to trimming and J lost 5 bases, with 12 bases between them. CDR3 sequence reads: CASSLLGGTEAFF. CDR3 in DNA: TGTGCCAGTAGTCTTCTCGGGGGAACTGAAGCTTTCTTT.

This rearrangement joins TRBV6-1 to TRBJ2-1; D remains ambiguous. In germline, CDR1 is MNHNS, CDR2 SASEGT. The CDR3 covers 14 residues. The V and J ends lost 7 bases and 0 bases respectively, with 10 bases between them. The CDR3 protein is CASKSGSSYNEQFF. CDR3 in DNA: TGTGCCAGCAAGTCCGGTAGCTCCTACAATGAGCAGTTCTTC.

This chain uses TRBV27 with TRBJ2-5, with D possibly TRBD2 on 5 matching bases. The CDR3 is 11 residues long. Germline loops: CDR1 MNHEY, CDR2 SMNVEV (reference sequence). V gave up 8 bases and J gave up 9 bases, with 13 bases separating them. The CDR3 nucleotides read TGTGCCAGCTTTATGAAGGGAGCCCAGTACTTC. It codes for CASFMKGAQYF.